The next 31 T cell receptor beta chains were all read from a single sample in a study of cytomegalovirus exposure and HLA in healthy donors (dated by TCRdb to the late 2010s). The receptor library was made with the immunoSEQ multiplex PCR assay. For the multiplex PCR, a mixture combining 60 forward primers for TCR Vbeta segments and 13 reverse primers for TCR Jbeta segments was used. The source is immuneACCESS, and TCRdb retained only in-frame sequences with V and J called. Part of the clones is not carried over; for the studies checked, unresolved V genes explain less than half of this, and the remainder is unexplained. The sample profile shows 100,000 or so clones; roughly four fifths of them were found once. The ten largest clones capture approximately 1.3% of the sample. The sequenced sample consisted of PBMCs. The receptors come from a man aged 35-49 years in good health and CMV-seronegative.

The V gene is TRBV6-5, the J gene TRBJ2-7; D is possibly TRBD1 (5 bases). Looked up from germline, CDR1 is MNHEY and CDR2 is SVGAGI. The CDR3 contains 14 residues. V lost 0 bases and J lost 3, with 9 bases in between. The CDR3 here is CASSYSTGIYEQYF. The DNA of the CDR3 is TGTGCCAGCAGTTACTCTACAGGCATCTACGAGCAGTACTTC.

This clone was detected only a few times. This rearrangement joins TRBV19 to TRBJ2-3, with 8 positions matching TRBD2. Trimming cost V 0 bases and J 0 bases; bases outside gene matches: 5. Germline-derived CDR1 and CDR2 are LNHDA and SQIVND (reference sequence). The CDR3 runs 17 residues. The CDR3 bases are TGTGCCAGTAGTATAGACGGCGGGGGGACTAGCACAGATACGCAGTATTTT. It encodes CASSIDGGGTSTDTQYF.

This chain uses TRBV4-1 with TRBJ1-1; D remains ambiguous. Trimming shortened V by 4 bases and J by 6 bases, and 15 bases separated the two germline ends. This CDR3 has 14 residues. Germline loops: CDR1 MGHRA, CDR2 YSYEKL. The CDR3: CASSLIRRRAEAFF. The CDR3 DNA reads as TGCGCCAGCAGCCTAATCAGGAGGAGAGCTGAAGCTTTCTTT.

This chain uses TRBV6-1 with TRBJ1-4, with unresolved D. CDR3 length: 12 residues. Germline assignment: CDR1 MNHNS and CDR2 SASEGT. V gave up 4 bases and J gave up 8 bases, with 8 bases separating them. CDR3: CASSALKEKLFF. CDR3 bases: TGTGCCAGCAGTGCCCTAAAGGAAAAACTGTTTTTT.

The rearrangement uses TRBV25-1 and TRBJ1-3, with a weak D call TRBD1 (5 bases). This CDR3 is built from 16 residues. Germline values: CDR1 MGHDK, CDR2 SYGVNS. V lost 3 bases, J lost 4 bases, and 16 bases lay in between. The CDR3 DNA follows: TGTGCCAGCAGTGACTACCAGGGTATGAGGGGAAACACCATATATTTT. Residues: CASSDYQGMRGNTIYF. The full variable domain, with the rest looked up from reference TRBV25-1 and TRBJ1-3, is EADIYQTPRYLVIGTGKKITLECSQTMGHDKMYWYQQDPGMELHLIHYSYGVNSTEKGDLSSESTVSRIRTEHFPLTLESARPSHTSQYLCASSDYQGMRGNTIYFGEGSWLTVV.

This chain links TRBV27 with TRBJ2-7; 9 nucleotides line up with TRBD1. The ends lost 4 bases at V and 2 bases at J; junction bases unmatched: 6. The CDR3 contains 15 residues. CDR1 is MNHEY, CDR2 SMNVEV, per germline (reference sequence). The CDR3 protein is CASSSPDRGAYEQYF. The DNA of the CDR3 is TGTGCCAGCAGTTCTCCGGACAGGGGAGCCTACGAGCAGTACTTC.

The V and J genes are TRBV7-9 and TRBJ2-7; 10 bases align to TRBD1. Germline V gene sequence: CDR1 SEHNR, CDR2 FQNEAQ (reference sequence). The CDR3 is 15 residues long. V dropped 5 bases and J dropped 6; count of bases not matched to a gene: 10. CDR3 nucleotides: TGTGCCAGCAGCCAAGCGACAGGGGGCCTCGGCGAGCAGTACTTC. Residues: CASSQATGGLGEQYF.

The rearrangement links TRBV19 to TRBJ1-2; TRBD1 matches at 9 bases. The V segment lost 5 bases and the J segment 4 bases; nucleotides outside the gene matches: 5. The CDR3 extends over 14 amino acids. Germline lookup yields CDR1 LNHDA and CDR2 SQIVND (reference sequence). The CDR3 DNA reads as TGTGCCAGTAGTCCAACAGGGGGCGTCTATGGCTACACCTTC. Protein: CASSPTGGVYGYTF.

Only a few counts were recorded for this clone. One end of the junction fails to match germline, which may point to a read error. This chain connects TRBV11-2 to TRBJ2-5; no clear D gene. The germline V gene encodes CDR1 SGHAT and CDR2 FQNNGV. The CDR3 runs 14 residues. CDR3 coding DNA: TGTGCCAGCAGCTCGAGACTTGGTCAAGGGACCCAGTACTTC. It encodes CASSSRLGQGTQYF.

This clone appeared a few times. This chain uses TRBV5-5 with TRBJ2-7; 8 bases map to TRBD2. Germline V gene lookup returns CDR1 SGHKS and CDR2 YYEKEE (reference sequence). The CDR3 covers 15 residues. J gave up 3 bases and V 0 bases, and 5 bases lay outside the gene matches. CDR3 protein: CASSLDLAGVYEQYF. The CDR3 nucleotides read TGTGCCAGCAGCTTGGATCTAGCGGGCGTCTACGAGCAGTACTTC.

This clone was detected only a few times. The V and J genes are TRBV6-1 and TRBJ2-7, with 8 positions matching TRBD1. The V gene end was trimmed by 6 bases and the J gene end by 0 bases; junction bases not matched to a gene: 7. Germline V CDR1 and CDR2: MNHNS, SASEGT. CDR3 length: 15 residues. This chain's CDR3 is CASSGLTGDSYEQYF. DNA for the CDR3: TGTGCCAGCAGCGGATTGACAGGGGACTCCTACGAGCAGTACTTC.

This clone was counted only a few times. The chain combines TRBV5-6 with TRBJ2-3; perhaps TRBD2 as D (5 bases). V lost 4 bases and J lost 5, with 14 bases in between. The CDR3 spans 14 residues. Looked up from germline, CDR1 is SGHDT and CDR2 is YYEEEE. CDR3 coding DNA: TGTGCCAGCAGCCCATCCCTAGCCCAAGATACGCAGTATTTT. It translates to CASSPSLAQDTQYF.

The chain is built from TRBV6-5 and TRBJ1-5; D is ambiguous. The CDR3 loop spans 11 amino acids. CDR1 is MNHEY and CDR2 is SVGAGI in the germline V gene. The V end lost 6 bases, the J end lost 7 bases, and 7 bases lay between the germline ends. The CDR3 region is CASSPGQPQHF. DNA of the CDR3: TGTGCCAGCAGCCCAGGACAGCCCCAGCATTTT.

The chain links TRBV10-3 to TRBJ2-1; 12 positions agree with TRBD1. Trimming cost V 2 bases and J 8 bases; bases outside gene matches: 4. This CDR3 comprises 15 residues. CDR1 and CDR2 from the germline V gene are ENHRY and SYGVKD. CDR3 sequence: CAISEQGQGADEQFF. CDR3 nucleotide sequence: TGTGCCATCAGTGAGCAGGGACAGGGGGCCGATGAGCAGTTCTTC.

The rearrangement uses TRBV27 and TRBJ2-5, with TRBD1 identical over 10 bases. The V segment lost 3 bases and the J segment 2 bases; nucleotides outside the gene matches: 9. From germline, CDR1 is MNHEY and CDR2 SMNVEV (reference sequence). The CDR3 is 17 residues long. CDR3 region: CASSLYSGTGAQETQYF. For the CDR3, the DNA is TGTGCCAGCAGTTTGTACTCCGGGACAGGGGCGCAAGAGACCCAGTACTTC.

The chain combines TRBV2 with TRBJ1-5, with D possibly being TRBD1 (6 bases). Germline V gene lookup returns CDR1 SNHLY and CDR2 FYNNEI. V was shortened by 4 bases and J by 10 bases, with 17 bases between the two germline ends. The CDR3 is 14 residues long. The CDR3 DNA reads as TGTGCCAGCAGTGGGGGGACACCCGGGAATCCCCAGCATTTT. As protein: CASSGGTPGNPQHF.

The table lists this clone with a count of one. The J gene is TRBJ1-1, the V gene TRBV6-4, with D perhaps TRBD1 (5 bases). The CDR3 covers 13 residues. Germline-derived CDR1 and CDR2 are MRHNA and SNTAGT. The ends were cut back, 5 bases at V and 4 bases at J, with 11 bases in the middle. The CDR3 bases are TGTGCCAGCAGTTATCAGGGCGGCACTGAAGCTTTCTTT. As protein: CASSYQGGTEAFF.

The chain joins TRBV29-1 to TRBJ2-4, with 7 bases matching TRBD2. The V gene's germline CDR1 is SQVTM and CDR2 ANQGSEA. This CDR3 contains 13 residues. V trimming: 0 bases; J trimming: 8 bases; junction bases outside the gene matches: 4. In DNA, the CDR3 is TGCAGCGTTGAAGATCTCGGGGGGTACATTCAGTACTTC. It specifies CSVEDLGGYIQYF.

The V gene is TRBV10-3, the J gene TRBJ1-1, with 8 bases identical to TRBD1. This CDR3 has 14 amino acids. The germline V gene has CDR1 ENHRY and CDR2 SYGVKD. The ends lost 3 bases at V and 4 bases at J; junction bases unmatched: 4. The CDR3 DNA reads TGTGCCATCAGTGAAACAGGGGGGGCCACTGAAGCTTTCTTT. Its protein is CAISETGGATEAFF.

This rearrangement joins TRBV7-3 to TRBJ2-5; unclear D gene. This CDR3 region has 14 residues. From germline, CDR1 is SGHTA and CDR2 FQGTGA. Trimming took off 5 bases at V and 4 bases at J, with 14 bases between the two ends. The CDR3 is CASSPRHGSETQYF. CDR3 coding DNA: TGTGCCAGCAGCCCCCGACATGGGTCAGAGACCCAGTACTTC. Full variable domain (remainder filled in from reference TRBV7-3 and TRBJ2-5): GAGVSQTPSNKVTEKGKYVELRCDPISGHTALYWYRQSLGQGPEFLIYFQGTGAADDSGLPNDRFFAVRPEGSVSTLKIQRTERGDSAVYLCASSPRHGSETQYFGPGTRLLVL.

The chain links TRBV5-4 to TRBJ2-7; TRBD1 aligns across 7 bases. V gave up 4 bases and J gave up 2 bases; unmatched junction bases: 3. The germline gives CDR1 SGHNT, CDR2 YYREEE (reference sequence). The CDR3 totals 13 residues. CDR3 DNA sequence: TGTGCCAGCAGCCCCGACAGGGCCTACGAGCAGTACTTC. It encodes CASSPDRAYEQYF.

The rearrangement links TRBV7-3 to TRBJ1-6; 8 nucleotides line up with TRBD1. The CDR3 contains 14 residues. CDR1 and CDR2 from the germline V gene are SGHTA and FQGTGA. V gave up 3 bases and J gave up 8 bases; unmatched junction bases: 3. This CDR3 is CASSFGTGDSPLHF. The CDR3 region has the DNA TGTGCCAGCAGCTTCGGGACAGGAGATTCACCCCTCCACTTT.

This chain uses TRBV18 with TRBJ2-2; 8 nucleotides match TRBD1. V dropped 1 base and J dropped 6; count of bases not matched to a gene: 10. Germline V gives CDR1 KGHSH, CDR2 LQKENI. The CDR3 loop spans 17 amino acids. The CDR3 sequence is CASSPLSGGAIAGELFF. The CDR3 coding sequence is TGTGCCAGCTCACCACTCTCAGGGGGCGCGATCGCCGGGGAGCTGTTTTTT.

In its sample, this clone was seen a few times. The chain uses TRBV5-1 and TRBJ1-4; D unresolved. CDR3 length: 14 amino acids. The V end lost 4 bases, the J end lost 0 bases, and 7 bases lay between the germline ends. Per the germline V gene, CDR1 is SGHRS and CDR2 is YFSETQ. The CDR3 region has the DNA TGCGCCAGCAGCGTCAGCGCAACTAATGAAAAACTGTTTTTT. It codes for CASSVSATNEKLFF.

This rearrangement joins TRBV14 to TRBJ1-1; D perhaps matches TRBD1 (6 bases). With 4 bases removed from V and 3 bases from J, the gap between germline ends came to 18 bases. Germline V gives CDR1 SGHDN, CDR2 FVKESK. The CDR3 contains 16 residues. The CDR3 bases are TGTGCCAGCAGCCCAGCGGACAGATCAACGTACACTGAAGCTTTCTTT. It specifies CASSPADRSTYTEAFF.

V and J are TRBV28 and TRBJ2-1; 7 nucleotides line up with TRBD1. Germline lookup yields CDR1 MDHEN and CDR2 SYDVKM. The CDR3 loop spans 15 amino acids. Unmatched junction bases numbered 11, after V lost 5 bases and J lost 7 bases. The CDR3 DNA follows: TGTGCCAGCAGTCAAAGACAGGGTAGAAGGAATGAGCAGTTCTTC. This translates into CASSQRQGRRNEQFF.

CDR3 nucleotide sequence: TGTGCCACCAGCACGGGACAGGGTTGGACTGAAGCTTTCTTT. It specifies CATSTGQGWTEAFF. J is TRBJ1-1 and V is TRBV15; the match to TRBD1 covers 9 bases. The CDR3 runs 14 residues. The junction had 5 bases not matched to a gene; V was cut back by 4 bases and J by 5 bases. CDR1 is LNHNV, CDR2 YYDKDF, per germline (reference sequence).

The rearrangement links TRBV27 to TRBJ1-1; D may be TRBD1 (5 bases). V was trimmed by 6 bases and J by 2 bases, leaving 16 bases between them. Germline loops: CDR1 MNHEY, CDR2 SMNVEV (reference sequence). The CDR3 contains 15 residues. The CDR3 reads CASSGLGGFNTEAFF. The CDR3 bases are TGTGCCAGCAGCGGCCTGGGGGGGTTTAACACTGAAGCTTTCTTT.

CDR3 in amino acids: CASSKDRGRGETQYF. CDR3 nucleotides: TGTGCCAGCAGCAAAGACAGGGGAAGGGGAGAGACCCAGTACTTC. The V call is TRBV7-2, the J call TRBJ2-5; 8 nucleotides align to TRBD1. In germline, CDR1 is SGHTA, CDR2 FQGNSA. The CDR3 totals 15 residues. V lost 5 bases to trimming and J lost 4 bases; unmatched junction nucleotides: 9.

This chain connects TRBV19 to TRBJ2-1, with 8 nucleotides matching TRBD2. CDR1 and CDR2 (germline): LNHDA, SQIVND (reference sequence). J lost 3 bases, V lost 0 bases, and 7 bases had no gene match. This CDR3 region has 17 residues. The CDR3 protein is CASSIDKSSGSYNEQFF. CDR3 bases: TGTGCCAGTAGTATAGATAAATCCAGCGGGAGCTACAATGAGCAGTTCTTC. The full variable domain, its missing parts supplied by reference TRBV19 and TRBJ2-1, is DGGITQSPKYLFRKEGQNVTLSCEQNLNHDAMYWYRQDPGQGLRLIYYSQIVNDFQKGDIAEGYSVSREKKESFPLTVTSAQKNPTAFYLCASSIDKSSGSYNEQFFGPGTRLTVL.

This clone was found once. The rearrangement joins TRBV7-9 to TRBJ1-1; no clear D. Germline CDR1 reads SEHNR; CDR2 reads FQNEAQ (reference sequence). Between the trimmed V and J ends, which lost 5 bases and 6 bases, there was a span of 16 bases. The CDR3 sequence is 14 residues long. The CDR3 DNA reads as TGTGCCAGCAGCAGGTTGGAGGGCCTCGCTGAAGCTTTCTTT. This gives the protein CASSRLEGLAEAFF.